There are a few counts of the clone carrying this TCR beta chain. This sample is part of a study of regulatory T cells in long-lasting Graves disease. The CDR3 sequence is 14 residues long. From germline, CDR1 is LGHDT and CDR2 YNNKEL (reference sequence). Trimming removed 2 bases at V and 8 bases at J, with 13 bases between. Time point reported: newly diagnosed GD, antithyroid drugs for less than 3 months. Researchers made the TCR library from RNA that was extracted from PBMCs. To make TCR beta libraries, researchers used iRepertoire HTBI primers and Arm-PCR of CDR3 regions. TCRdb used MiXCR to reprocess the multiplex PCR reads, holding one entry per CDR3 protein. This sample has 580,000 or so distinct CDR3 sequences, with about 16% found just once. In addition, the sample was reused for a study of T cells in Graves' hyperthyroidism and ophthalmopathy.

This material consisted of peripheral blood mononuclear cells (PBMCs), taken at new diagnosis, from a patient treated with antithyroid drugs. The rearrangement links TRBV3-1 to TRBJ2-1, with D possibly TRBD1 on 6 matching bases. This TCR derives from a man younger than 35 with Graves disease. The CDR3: CASSQQGTGDEQFF. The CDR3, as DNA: TGTGCCAGCAGCCAACAGGGGACCGGAGATGAGCAGTTCTTC.